These T cell receptor beta chains were read from a single sample in a study of T-cell reconstitution after alpha-beta-depleted transplantation in children. TCRdb passed the PCR reads through MiXCR, listing each CDR3 protein once. The sample shows approximately 200,000 distinct CDR3 sequences, more than 12% of them seen only once. The sequencing used PBMCs from the stem cell graft donor, collected from the stem cell graft. All receptors come from a human donor who donated a stem cell graft to a child with acute lymphoblastic leukemia. Each CDR3 is given with its conserved first and last residue. Some rows have no size entry. The others give once, few or many, or a class for an expanded clone.

TRBV20-1	TRBJ1-4	many	CSARDRRTVNEKLFF
TRBV5-1	TRBJ1-1	few	CASNPGTGGTEAFF
TRBV5-1	TRBJ1-4	many	CASSEKPLGEKLFF
TRBV12-3/TRBV12-4	TRBJ2-7	many	CASSFSGLGSHEQYF
TRBV6-4	TRBJ2-5	many	CASSVDSGETQYF
TRBV12-3/TRBV12-4	TRBJ1-2	many	CASSSPSEEYGYTF
TRBV28	TRBJ2-7	few	CASPSSYEQYF
TRBV19	TRBJ2-2	many	CASSPIRLAGGGGELFF
TRBV12-3/TRBV12-4	TRBJ2-6	many	CASSLSSNSGANVLTF
TRBV20-1	TRBJ2-7	NA	CSARDLGLVGYEQYF
TRBV20-1	TRBJ2-1	NA	CSASPSGKTNYNEQFF
TRBV27	TRBJ2-7	many	CASSLRGYEQYF
TRBV7-8	TRBJ1-6	few	CASSLGTVAVNNSPLHF
TRBV28	TRBJ2-7	many	CASRTGGNYEQYF
TRBV7-9	TRBJ2-7	many	CASTLETYEQYF
TRBV29-1	TRBJ2-3	few	CSVAGGQGNTDTQYF
TRBV7-6	TRBJ2-1	NA	CASSHPSGRSNEQFF
TRBV6-5	TRBJ2-1	many	CASRSTGTINEQFF